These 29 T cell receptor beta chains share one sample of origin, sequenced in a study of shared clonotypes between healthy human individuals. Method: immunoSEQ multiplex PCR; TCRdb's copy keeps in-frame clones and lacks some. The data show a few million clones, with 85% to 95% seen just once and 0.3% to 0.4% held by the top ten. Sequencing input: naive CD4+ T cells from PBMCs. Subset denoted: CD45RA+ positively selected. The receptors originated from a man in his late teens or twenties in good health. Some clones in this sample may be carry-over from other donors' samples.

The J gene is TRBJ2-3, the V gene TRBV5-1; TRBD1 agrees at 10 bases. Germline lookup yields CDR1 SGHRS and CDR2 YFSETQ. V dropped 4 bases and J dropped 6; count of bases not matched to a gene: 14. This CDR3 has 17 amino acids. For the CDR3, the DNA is TGCGCCAGCAGCGTTGGAAGCGGGACAGGGGTTCAGGATACGCAGTATTTT. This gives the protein CASSVGSGTGVQDTQYF.

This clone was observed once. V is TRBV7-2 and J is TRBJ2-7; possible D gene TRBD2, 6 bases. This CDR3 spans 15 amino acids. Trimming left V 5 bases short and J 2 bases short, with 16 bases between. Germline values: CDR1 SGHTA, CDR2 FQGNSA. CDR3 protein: CASSTDGSGTYEQYF. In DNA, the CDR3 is TGTGCCAGCAGCACAGACGGTAGCGGAACCTACGAGCAGTACTTC.

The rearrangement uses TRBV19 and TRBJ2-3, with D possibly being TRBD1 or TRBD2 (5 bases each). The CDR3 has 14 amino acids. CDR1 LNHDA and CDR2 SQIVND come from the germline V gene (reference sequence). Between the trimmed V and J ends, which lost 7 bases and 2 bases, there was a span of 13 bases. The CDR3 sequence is CASNPGRDTDTQYF. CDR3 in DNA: TGTGCCAGTAATCCGGGACGGGACACAGATACGCAGTATTTT. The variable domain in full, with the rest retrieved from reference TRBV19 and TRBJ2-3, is DGGITQSPKYLFRKEGQNVTLSCEQNLNHDAMYWYRQDPGQGLRLIYYSQIVNDFQKGDIAEGYSVSREKKESFPLTVTSAQKNPTAFYLCASNPGRDTDTQYFGPGTRLTVL.

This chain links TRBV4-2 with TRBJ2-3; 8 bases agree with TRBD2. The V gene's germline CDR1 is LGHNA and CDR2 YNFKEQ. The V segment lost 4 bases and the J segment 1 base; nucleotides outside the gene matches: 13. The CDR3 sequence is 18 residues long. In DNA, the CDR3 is TGTGCCAGCAGCCCGAGGACTAGCCGCAAGGGGGGCACAGATACGCAGTATTTT. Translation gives CASSPRTSRKGGTDTQYF.

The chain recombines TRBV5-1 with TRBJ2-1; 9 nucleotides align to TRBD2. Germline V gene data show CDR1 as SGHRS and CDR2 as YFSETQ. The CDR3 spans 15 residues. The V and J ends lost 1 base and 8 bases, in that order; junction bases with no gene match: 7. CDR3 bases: TGCGCCAGCAGCTTGTTAGCGGGAGAGAAAGATGAGCAGTTCTTC. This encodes CASSLLAGEKDEQFF. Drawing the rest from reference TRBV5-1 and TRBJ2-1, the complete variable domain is KAGVTQTPRYLIKTRGQQVTLSCSPISGHRSVSWYQQTPGQGLQFLFEYFSETQRNKGNFPGRFSGRQFSNSRSEMNVSTLELGDSALYLCASSLLAGEKDEQFFGPGTRLTVL.

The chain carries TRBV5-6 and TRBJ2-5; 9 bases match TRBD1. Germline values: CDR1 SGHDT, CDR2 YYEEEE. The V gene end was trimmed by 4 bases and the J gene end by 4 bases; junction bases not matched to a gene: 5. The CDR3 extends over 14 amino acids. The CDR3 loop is CASSRDRARETQYF. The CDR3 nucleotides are TGTGCCAGCAGCAGGGACAGGGCGAGAGAGACCCAGTACTTC.

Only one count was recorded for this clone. The CDR3 protein is CASSKGAASGRGYTF. CDR3 sequence (DNA): TGTGCCAGCAGTAAGGGAGCCGCATCAGGGCGTGGCTACACCTTC. The chain is built from TRBV7-2 and TRBJ1-2; maybe TRBD1 (5 bases). The length of the CDR3 is 15 residues. Germline V CDR1 and CDR2: SGHTA, FQGNSA. Trimming took off 6 bases at V and 7 bases at J, with 21 bases between the two ends.

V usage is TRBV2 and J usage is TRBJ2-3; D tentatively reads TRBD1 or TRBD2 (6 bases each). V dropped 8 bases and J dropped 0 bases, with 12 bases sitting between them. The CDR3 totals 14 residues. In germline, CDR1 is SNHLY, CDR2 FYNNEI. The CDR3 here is CASRGRSSTDTQYF. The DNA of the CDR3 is TGTGCCAGCCGGGGGCGTTCGAGCACAGATACGCAGTATTTT.

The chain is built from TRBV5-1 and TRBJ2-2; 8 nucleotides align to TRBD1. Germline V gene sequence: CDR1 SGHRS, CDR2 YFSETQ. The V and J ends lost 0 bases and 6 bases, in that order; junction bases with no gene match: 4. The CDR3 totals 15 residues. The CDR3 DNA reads TGCGCCAGCAGCTTGGTGCAGGGGGCCGCCGGGGAGCTGTTTTTT. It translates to CASSLVQGAAGELFF. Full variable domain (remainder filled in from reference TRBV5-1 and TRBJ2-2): KAGVTQTPRYLIKTRGQQVTLSCSPISGHRSVSWYQQTPGQGLQFLFEYFSETQRNKGNFPGRFSGRQFSNSRSEMNVSTLELGDSALYLCASSLVQGAAGELFFGEGSRLTVL.

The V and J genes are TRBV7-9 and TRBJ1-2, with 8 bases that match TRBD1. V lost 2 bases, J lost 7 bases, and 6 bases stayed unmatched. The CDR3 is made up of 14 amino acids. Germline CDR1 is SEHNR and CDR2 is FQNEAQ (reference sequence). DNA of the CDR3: TGTGCCAGCAGCTTAATTCAGGGGGCAAGTGGCTACACCTTC. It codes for CASSLIQGASGYTF.

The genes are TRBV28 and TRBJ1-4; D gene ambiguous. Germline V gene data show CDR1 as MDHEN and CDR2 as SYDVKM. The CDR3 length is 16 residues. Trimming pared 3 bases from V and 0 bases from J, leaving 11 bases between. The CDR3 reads CASSFPDATTNEKLFF. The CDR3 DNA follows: TGTGCCAGCAGTTTTCCCGACGCTACAACTAATGAAAAACTGTTTTTT. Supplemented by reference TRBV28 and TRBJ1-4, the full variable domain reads DVKVTQSSRYLVKRTGEKVFLECVQDMDHENMFWYRQDPGLGLRLIYFSYDVKMKEKGDIPEGYSVSREKKERFSLILESASTNQTSMYLCASSFPDATTNEKLFFGSGTQLSVL.

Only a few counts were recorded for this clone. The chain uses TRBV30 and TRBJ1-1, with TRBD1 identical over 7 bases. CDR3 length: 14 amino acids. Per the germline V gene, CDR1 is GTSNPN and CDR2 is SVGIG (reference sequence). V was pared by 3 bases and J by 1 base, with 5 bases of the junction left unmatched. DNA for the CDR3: TGTGCCTGGAGGTTTCGGGACAGGAACACTGAAGCTTTCTTT. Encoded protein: CAWRFRDRNTEAFF.

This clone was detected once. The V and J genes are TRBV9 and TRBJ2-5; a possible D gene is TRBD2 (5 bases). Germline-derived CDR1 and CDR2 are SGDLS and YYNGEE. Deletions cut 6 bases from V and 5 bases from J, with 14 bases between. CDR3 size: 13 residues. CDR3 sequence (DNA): TGTGCCAGCAATGAGGGCCCGGGGGAGACCCAGTACTTC. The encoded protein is CASNEGPGETQYF.

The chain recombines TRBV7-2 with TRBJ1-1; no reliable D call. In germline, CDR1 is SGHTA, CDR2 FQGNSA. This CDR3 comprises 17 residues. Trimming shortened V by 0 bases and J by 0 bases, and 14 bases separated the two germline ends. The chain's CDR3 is CASSLAPVSVMNTEAFF. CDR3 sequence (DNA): TGTGCCAGCAGCTTAGCCCCGGTCTCGGTCATGAACACTGAAGCTTTCTTT.

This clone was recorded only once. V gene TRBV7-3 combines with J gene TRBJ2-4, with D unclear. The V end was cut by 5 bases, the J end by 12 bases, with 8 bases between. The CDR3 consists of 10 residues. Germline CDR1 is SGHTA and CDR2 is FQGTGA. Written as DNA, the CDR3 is TGTGCCAGCAGCCCCCGAGCTCAGTACTTC. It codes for CASSPRAQYF.

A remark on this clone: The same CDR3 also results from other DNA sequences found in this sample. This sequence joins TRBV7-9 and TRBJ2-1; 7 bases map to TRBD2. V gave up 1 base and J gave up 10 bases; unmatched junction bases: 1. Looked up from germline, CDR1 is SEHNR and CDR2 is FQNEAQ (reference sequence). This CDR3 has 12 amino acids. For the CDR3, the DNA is TGTGCCAGCAGCTTAGGGACTAGGGAGCAGTTCTTC. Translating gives CASSLGTREQFF. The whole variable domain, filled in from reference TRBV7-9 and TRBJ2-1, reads DTGVSQNPRHKITKRGQNVTFRCDPISEHNRLYWYRQTLGQGPEFLTYFQNEAQLEKSRLLSDRFSAERPKGSFSTLEIQRTEQGDSAMYLCASSLGTREQFFGPGTRLTVL.

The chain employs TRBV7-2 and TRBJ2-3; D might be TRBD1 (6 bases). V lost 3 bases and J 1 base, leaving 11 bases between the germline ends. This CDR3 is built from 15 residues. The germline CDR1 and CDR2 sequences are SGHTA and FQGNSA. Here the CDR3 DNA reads TGTGCCAGCAGCTTCAGGACAGCCGGCACAGATACGCAGTATTTT. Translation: CASSFRTAGTDTQYF.

The chain's CDR3 is CASSQDSFGTQYF. The CDR3 nucleotides read TGCGCCAGCAGCCAAGATTCCTTTGGTACGCAGTATTTT. The chain has TRBV4-3 and TRBJ2-3, with no clear D. V gave up 0 bases and J gave up 8 bases, with 9 bases separating them. CDR1 is LGHNA, CDR2 YSLEER, per germline. The CDR3 contains 13 residues.

The CDR3 DNA sequence: TGTGCCAGCAGCGTAGTGATTGGAGATACGCAGTATTTT. This translates into CASSVVIGDTQYF. J is TRBJ2-3 and V is TRBV9, with D unclear. V was shortened by 0 bases and J by 5 bases, with 7 bases between the two germline ends. The CDR3 loop spans 13 amino acids. Germline CDR1 and CDR2: SGDLS and YYNGEE.

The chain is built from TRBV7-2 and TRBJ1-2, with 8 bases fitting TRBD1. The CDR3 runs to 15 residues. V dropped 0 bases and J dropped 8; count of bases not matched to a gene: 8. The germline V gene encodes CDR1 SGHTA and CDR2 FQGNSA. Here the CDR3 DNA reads TGTGCCAGCAGCTTAGCTGCCGGGACAGGCTGGGGCTACACCTTC. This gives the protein CASSLAAGTGWGYTF.

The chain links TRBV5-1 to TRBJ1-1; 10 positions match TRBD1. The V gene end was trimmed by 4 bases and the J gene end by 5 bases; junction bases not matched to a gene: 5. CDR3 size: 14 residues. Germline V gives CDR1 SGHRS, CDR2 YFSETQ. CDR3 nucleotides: TGCGCCAGCAGCACCGGGACAGGGGAAACTGAAGCTTTCTTT. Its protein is CASSTGTGETEAFF.

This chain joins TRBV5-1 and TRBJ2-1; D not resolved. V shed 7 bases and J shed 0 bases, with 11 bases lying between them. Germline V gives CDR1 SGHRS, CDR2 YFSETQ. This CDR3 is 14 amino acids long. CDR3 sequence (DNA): TGCGCCAGCGGTTCCGTGGGCTCCTACAATGAGCAGTTCTTC. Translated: CASGSVGSYNEQFF. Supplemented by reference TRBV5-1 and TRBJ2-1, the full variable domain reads KAGVTQTPRYLIKTRGQQVTLSCSPISGHRSVSWYQQTPGQGLQFLFEYFSETQRNKGNFPGRFSGRQFSNSRSEMNVSTLELGDSALYLCASGSVGSYNEQFFGPGTRLTVL.

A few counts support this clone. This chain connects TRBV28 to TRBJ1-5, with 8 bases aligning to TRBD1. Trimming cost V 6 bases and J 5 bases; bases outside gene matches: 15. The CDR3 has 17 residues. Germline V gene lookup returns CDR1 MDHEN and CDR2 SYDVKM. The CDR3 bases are TGTGCCAGCAGAAGAAACAGACAGGGGATGAGCGATCAGCCCCAGCATTTT. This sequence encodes CASRRNRQGMSDQPQHF. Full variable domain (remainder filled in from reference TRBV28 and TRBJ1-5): DVKVTQSSRYLVKRTGEKVFLECVQDMDHENMFWYRQDPGLGLRLIYFSYDVKMKEKGDIPEGYSVSREKKERFSLILESASTNQTSMYLCASRRNRQGMSDQPQHFGDGTRLSIL.

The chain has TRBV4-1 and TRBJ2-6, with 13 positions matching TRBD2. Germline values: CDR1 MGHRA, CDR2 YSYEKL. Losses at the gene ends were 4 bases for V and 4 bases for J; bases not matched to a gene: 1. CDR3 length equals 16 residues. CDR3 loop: CASSPGLAGGANVLTF. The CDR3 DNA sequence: TGCGCCAGCAGCCCGGGACTAGCGGGAGGGGCCAACGTCCTGACTTTC.

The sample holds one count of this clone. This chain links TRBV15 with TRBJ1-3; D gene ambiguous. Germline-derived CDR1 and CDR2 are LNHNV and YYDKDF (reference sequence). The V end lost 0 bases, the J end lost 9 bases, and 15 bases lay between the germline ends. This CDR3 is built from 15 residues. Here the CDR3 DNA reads TGTGCCACCAGCAGAGACCCGCCTTACGTGGGCACCATATATTTT. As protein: CATSRDPPYVGTIYF. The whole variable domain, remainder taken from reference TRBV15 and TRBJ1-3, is DAMVIQNPRYQVTQFGKPVTLSCSQTLNHNVMYWYQQKSSQAPKLLFHYYDKDFNNEADTPDNFQSRRPNTSFCFLDIRSPGLGDTAMYLCATSRDPPYVGTIYFGEGSWLTVV.

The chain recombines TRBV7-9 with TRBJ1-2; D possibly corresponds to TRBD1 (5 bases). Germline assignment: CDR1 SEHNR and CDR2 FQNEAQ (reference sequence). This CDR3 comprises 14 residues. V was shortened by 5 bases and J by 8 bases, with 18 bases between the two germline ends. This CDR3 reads CASSLGGDAGGYTF. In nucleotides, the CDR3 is TGTGCCAGCAGCCTAGGAGGGGACGCTGGAGGCTACACCTTC.

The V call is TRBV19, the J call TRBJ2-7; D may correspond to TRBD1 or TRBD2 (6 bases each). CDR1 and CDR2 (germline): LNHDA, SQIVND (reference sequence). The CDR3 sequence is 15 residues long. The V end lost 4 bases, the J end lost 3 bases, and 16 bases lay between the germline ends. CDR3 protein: CASSTSTGGFYEQYF. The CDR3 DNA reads TGTGCCAGTAGTACGTCGACAGGAGGGTTCTACGAGCAGTACTTC.

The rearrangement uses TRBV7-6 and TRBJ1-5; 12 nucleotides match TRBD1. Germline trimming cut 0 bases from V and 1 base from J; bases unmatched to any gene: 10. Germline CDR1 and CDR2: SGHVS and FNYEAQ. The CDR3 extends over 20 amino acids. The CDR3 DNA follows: TGTGCCAGCAGCTTAGCGCTAGGGACAGGGGGCGGATTGAGCAATCAGCCCCAGCATTTT. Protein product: CASSLALGTGGGLSNQPQHF.

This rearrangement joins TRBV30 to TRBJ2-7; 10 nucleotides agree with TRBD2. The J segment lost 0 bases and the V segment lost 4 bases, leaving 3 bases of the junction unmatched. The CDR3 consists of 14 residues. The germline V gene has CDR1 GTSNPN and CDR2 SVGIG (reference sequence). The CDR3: CAWNIAGGSYEQYF. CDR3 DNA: TGTGCCTGGAACATAGCGGGAGGCTCCTACGAGCAGTACTTC.